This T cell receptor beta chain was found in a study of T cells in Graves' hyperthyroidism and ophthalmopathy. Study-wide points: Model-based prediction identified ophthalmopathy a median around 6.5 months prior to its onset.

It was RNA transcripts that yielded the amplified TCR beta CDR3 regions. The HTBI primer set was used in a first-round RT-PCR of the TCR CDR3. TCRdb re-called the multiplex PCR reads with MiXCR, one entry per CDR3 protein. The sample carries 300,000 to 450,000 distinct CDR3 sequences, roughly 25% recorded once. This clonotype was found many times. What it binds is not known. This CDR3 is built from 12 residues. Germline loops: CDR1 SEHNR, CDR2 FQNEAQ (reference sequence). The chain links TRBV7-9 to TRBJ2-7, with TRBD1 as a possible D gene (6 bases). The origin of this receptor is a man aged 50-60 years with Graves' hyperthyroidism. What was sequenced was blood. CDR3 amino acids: CASRTAAYEQYF. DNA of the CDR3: TGTGCAAGCCGGACAGCCGCCTACGAGCAGTACTTC.